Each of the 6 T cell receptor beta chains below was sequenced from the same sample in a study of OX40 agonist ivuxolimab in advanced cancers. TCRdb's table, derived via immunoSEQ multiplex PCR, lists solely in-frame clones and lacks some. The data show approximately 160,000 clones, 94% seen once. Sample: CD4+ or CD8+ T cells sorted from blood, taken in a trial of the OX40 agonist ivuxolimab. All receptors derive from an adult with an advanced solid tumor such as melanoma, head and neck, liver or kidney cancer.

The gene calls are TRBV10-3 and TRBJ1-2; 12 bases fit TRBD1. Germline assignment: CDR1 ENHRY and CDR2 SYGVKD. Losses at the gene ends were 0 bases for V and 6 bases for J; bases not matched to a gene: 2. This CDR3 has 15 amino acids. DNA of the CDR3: TGTGCCATCAGTGAGTCGGGACAGGGGGCGGATGGCTACACCTTC. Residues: CAISESGQGADGYTF.

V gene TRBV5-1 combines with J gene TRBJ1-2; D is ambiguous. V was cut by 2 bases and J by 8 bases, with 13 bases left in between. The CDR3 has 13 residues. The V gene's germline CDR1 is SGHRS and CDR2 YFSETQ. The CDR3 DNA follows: TGCGCCAGCAGCTTAAACGGCATACGCGGCTACACCTTC. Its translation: CASSLNGIRGYTF.

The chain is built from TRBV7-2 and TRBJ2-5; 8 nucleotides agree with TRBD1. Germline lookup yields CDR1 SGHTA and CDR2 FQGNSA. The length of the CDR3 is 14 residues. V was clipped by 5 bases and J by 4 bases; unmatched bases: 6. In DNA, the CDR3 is TGTGCCAGCAGCCCTGGACAGGGTTCAGAGACCCAGTACTTC. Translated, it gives CASSPGQGSETQYF. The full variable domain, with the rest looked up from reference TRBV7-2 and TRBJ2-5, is GAGVSQSPSNKVTEKGKDVELRCDPISGHTALYWYRQSLGQGLEFLIYFQGNSAPDKSGLPSDRFSAERTGGSVSTLTIQRTQQEDSAVYLCASSPGQGSETQYFGPGTRLLVL.

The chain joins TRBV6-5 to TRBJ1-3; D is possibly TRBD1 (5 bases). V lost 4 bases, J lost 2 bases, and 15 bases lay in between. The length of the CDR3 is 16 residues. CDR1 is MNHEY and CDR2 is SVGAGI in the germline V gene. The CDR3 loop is CASSSSLQGAGNTIYF. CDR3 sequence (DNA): TGTGCCAGCAGTTCATCCCTCCAGGGAGCTGGAAACACCATATATTTT.

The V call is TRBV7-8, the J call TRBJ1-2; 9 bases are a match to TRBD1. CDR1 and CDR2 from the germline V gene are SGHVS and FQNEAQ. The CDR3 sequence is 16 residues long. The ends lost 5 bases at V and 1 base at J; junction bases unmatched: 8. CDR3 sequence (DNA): TGTGCCAGCAGCAACACCCAGACAGGGGGTAACTATGGCTACACCTTC. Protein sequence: CASSNTQTGGNYGYTF.

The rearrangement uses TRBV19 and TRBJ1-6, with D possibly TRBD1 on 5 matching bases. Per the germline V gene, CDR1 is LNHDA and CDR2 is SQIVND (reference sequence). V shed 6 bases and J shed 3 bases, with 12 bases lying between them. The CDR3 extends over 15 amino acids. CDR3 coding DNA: TGTGCCAGTAGGGACCTAAGGGGCTATAATTCACCCCTCCACTTT. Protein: CASRDLRGYNSPLHF. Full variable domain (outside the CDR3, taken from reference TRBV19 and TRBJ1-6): DGGITQSPKYLFRKEGQNVTLSCEQNLNHDAMYWYRQDPGQGLRLIYYSQIVNDFQKGDIAEGYSVSREKKESFPLTVTSAQKNPTAFYLCASRDLRGYNSPLHFGNGTRLTVT.